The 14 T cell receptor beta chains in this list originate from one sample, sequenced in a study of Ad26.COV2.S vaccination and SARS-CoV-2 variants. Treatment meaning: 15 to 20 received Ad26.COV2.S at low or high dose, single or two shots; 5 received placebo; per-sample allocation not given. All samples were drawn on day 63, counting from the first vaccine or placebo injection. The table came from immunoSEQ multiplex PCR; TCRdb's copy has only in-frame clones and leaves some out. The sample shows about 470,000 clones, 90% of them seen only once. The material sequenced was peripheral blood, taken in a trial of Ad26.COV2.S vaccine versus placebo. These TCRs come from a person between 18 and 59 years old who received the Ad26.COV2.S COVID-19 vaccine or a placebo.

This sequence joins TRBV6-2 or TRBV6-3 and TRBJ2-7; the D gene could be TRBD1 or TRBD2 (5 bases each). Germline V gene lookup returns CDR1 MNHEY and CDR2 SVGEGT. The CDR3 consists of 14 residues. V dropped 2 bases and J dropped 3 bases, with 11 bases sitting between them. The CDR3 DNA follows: TGTGCCAGCAGTTACACCGGGACGGTCTACGAGCAGTACTTC. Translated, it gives CASSYTGTVYEQYF.

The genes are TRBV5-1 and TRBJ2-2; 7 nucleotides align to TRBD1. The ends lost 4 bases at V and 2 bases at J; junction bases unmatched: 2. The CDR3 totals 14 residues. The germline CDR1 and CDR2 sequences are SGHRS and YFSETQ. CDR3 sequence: CASSGQDNTGELFF. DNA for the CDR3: TGCGCCAGCAGCGGACAGGATAACACCGGGGAGCTGTTTTTT.

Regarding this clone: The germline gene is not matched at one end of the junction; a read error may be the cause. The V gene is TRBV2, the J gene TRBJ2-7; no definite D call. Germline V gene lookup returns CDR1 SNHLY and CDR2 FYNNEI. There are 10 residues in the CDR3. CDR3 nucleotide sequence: TGTGCCAGCAGTGACCGCCGAGCCGGGTTC. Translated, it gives CASSDRRAGF.

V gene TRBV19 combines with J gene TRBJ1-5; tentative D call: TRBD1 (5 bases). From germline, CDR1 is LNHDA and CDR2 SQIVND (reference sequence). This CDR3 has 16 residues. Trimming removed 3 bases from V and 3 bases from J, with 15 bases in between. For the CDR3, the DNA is TGTGCCAGTAGTATGGGGGGAGTCAGGTTCAATCAGCCCCAGCATTTT. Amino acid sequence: CASSMGGVRFNQPQHF.

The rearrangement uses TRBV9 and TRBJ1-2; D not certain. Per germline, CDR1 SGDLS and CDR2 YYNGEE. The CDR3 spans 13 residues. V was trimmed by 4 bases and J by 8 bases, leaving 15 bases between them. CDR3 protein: CASSTPQVGGYTF. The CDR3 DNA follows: TGTGCCAGCAGCACGCCCCAGGTGGGGGGCTACACCTTC.

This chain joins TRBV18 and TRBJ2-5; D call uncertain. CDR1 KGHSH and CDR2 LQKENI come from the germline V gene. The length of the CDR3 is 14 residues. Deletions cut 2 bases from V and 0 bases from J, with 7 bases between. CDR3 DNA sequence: TGTGCCAGCTCACCAACGGAGTACCAAGAGACCCAGTACTTC. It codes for CASSPTEYQETQYF.

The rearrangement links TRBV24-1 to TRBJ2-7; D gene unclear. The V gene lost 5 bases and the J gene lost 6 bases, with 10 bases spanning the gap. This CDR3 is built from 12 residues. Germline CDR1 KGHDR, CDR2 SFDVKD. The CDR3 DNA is TGTGCCACCAGTGCCCTGAGAGGCGAGCAGTACTTC. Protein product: CATSALRGEQYF.

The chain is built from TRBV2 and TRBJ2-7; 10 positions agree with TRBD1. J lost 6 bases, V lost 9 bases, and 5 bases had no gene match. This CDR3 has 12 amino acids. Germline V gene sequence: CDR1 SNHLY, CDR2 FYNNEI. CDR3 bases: TGTGCCAGTGCGGGACAGGGGCGCGAGCAGTACTTC. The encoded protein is CASAGQGREQYF.

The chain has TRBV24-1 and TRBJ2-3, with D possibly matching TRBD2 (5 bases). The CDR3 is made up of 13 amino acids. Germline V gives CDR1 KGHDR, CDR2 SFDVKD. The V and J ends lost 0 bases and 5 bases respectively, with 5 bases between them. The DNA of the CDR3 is TGTGCCACCAGTGATTTGGGGAGAGATACGCAGTATTTT. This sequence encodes CATSDLGRDTQYF.

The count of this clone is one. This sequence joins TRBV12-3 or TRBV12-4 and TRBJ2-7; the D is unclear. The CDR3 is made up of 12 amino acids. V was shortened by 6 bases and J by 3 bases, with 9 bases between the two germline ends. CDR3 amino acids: CASSPGLYEQYF. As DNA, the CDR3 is TGTGCCAGCAGCCCTGGGCTCTACGAGCAGTACTTC.

The CDR3 DNA is TGTGCCAGCAGGTCGGACGGAGGTAACTATGGCTACACCTTC. Translating it yields CASRSDGGNYGYTF. The genes are TRBV7-9 and TRBJ1-2; D not resolved. V was pared by 6 bases and J by 1 base, with 12 bases between. Germline CDR1 reads SEHNR; CDR2 reads FQNEAQ (reference sequence). The CDR3 extends over 14 amino acids.

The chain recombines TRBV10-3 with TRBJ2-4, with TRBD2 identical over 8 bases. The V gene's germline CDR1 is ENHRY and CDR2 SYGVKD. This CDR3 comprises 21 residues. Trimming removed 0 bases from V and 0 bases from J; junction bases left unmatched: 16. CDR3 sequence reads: CAISESMGTSEREGAKNIQYF. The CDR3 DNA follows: TGTGCCATCAGTGAGTCGATGGGGACGTCGGAACGGGAGGGAGCCAAAAACATTCAGTACTTC.

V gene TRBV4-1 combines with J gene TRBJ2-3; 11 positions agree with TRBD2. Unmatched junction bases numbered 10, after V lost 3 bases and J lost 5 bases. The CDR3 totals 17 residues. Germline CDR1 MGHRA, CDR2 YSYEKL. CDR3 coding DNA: TGCGCCAGCAGCCAGATTAGCGGGAGGGCCTCTGAAGATACGCAGTATTTT. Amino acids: CASSQISGRASEDTQYF.

CDR3 protein: CASKRDSSYEQYF. For the CDR3, the DNA is TGTGCCAGCAAGAGGGACAGCTCCTACGAGCAGTACTTC. The chain employs TRBV2 and TRBJ2-7, with 7 bases matching TRBD1. There are 13 residues in the CDR3. Trimming cost V 7 bases and J 0 bases; bases outside gene matches: 3. Germline CDR1 is SNHLY and CDR2 is FYNNEI.